The 2 T cell receptor beta chains given below trace back to one sample, sequenced in a study of CD8 T cells in Susac syndrome. Reverse transcription of roughly 0.5 to 1 ug RNA was performed with random hexamers. MiXCR, applied by TCRdb to the immunoSEQ multiplex PCR reads, yields one record per CDR3 protein. The table shows roughly 330,000 distinct CDR3 sequences, with around 92% occurring only once. Sequencing input: CD4+ T cells from PBMCs. The receptors come from a human donor with multiple sclerosis.

This rearrangement joins TRBV9 to TRBJ2-1; 10 nucleotides match TRBD1. Germline lookup yields CDR1 SGDLS and CDR2 YYNGEE. The CDR3 totals 18 residues. Germline trimming cut 4 bases from V and 4 bases from J; bases unmatched to any gene: 14. Here the CDR3 DNA reads TGTGCCAGCAGCCCCCCGGACAGGGGGTGGGTCGCTTACAATGAGCAGTTCTTC. Protein: CASSPPDRGWVAYNEQFF.

The rearrangement links TRBV6-1 to TRBJ2-7; D is unresolved. Per germline, CDR1 MNHNS and CDR2 SASEGT. The CDR3 loop spans 17 amino acids. Trimming removed 5 bases at V and 4 bases at J, with 24 bases between. The CDR3 is CASSKRNRLSERYEQYF. Here the CDR3 DNA reads TGTGCCAGCAGTAAAAGAAATCGACTGAGCGAACGGTACGAGCAGTACTTC.